A selection of T cell receptor beta chains follows, all from one sample in a study of blood T cell repertoires in COVID-19. Measured with immunoSEQ multiplex PCR; TCRdb has only the in-frame clones, and not every one. The sample carries 55,000 to 85,000 clones, more than 75% recorded once. The sample was peripheral blood. These receptors were collected from a woman aged 18-30 years with acute or convalescent COVID-19. Each CDR3 is given with its conserved first and last residue. The D gene is left open where the match is weak. Size values are once, few and many counts, or a class for expanded clones, and some rows have none.

J,D,size,V,CDR3,DNA
TRBJ2-5,TRBD2,NA,TRBV5-1,CASSLFSRGGVQETQYF,TGCGCCAGCAGCTTGTTTAGTCGCGGGGGGGTCCAAGAGACCCAGTACTTC
TRBJ2-2,NA,NA,TRBV2,CASSSDTTGELFF,TGTGCCAGCAGTTCCGACACCACCGGGGAGCTGTTTTTT
TRBJ2-3,TRBD1,NA,TRBV2,CASRGTESSTDTQYF,TGTGCCAGCAGGGGGACAGAATCTAGCACAGATACGCAGTATTTT
TRBJ1-5,NA,NA,TRBV19,CASSDSPWNQPQHF,TGTGCCAGTAGCGACAGTCCTTGGAATCAGCCCCAGCATTTT
TRBJ1-1,TRBD1,NA,TRBV5-1,CASSLAGTGGSRTEAFF,TGCGCCAGCAGCTTGGCCGGGACAGGGGGTTCTAGGACTGAAGCTTTCTTT
TRBJ2-1,NA,NA,TRBV6-2/TRBV6-3,CASSYSPGVAVPGYNEQFF,TGTGCCAGCAGTTACTCCCCGGGGGTAGCGGTTCCCGGGTACAATGAGCAGTTCTTC
TRBJ2-7,NA,NA,TRBV7-9,CASSTTTGYEQYF,TGTGCCAGCAGCACGACAACAGGCTACGAGCAGTACTTC
TRBJ1-5,NA,NA,TRBV27,CASSTRTRHGRNQPQHF,TGTGCCAGCAGTACTCGTACGAGACACGGCCGAAATCAGCCCCAGCATTTT
TRBJ1-1,TRBD1,NA,TRBV6-1,CASSAGQGAWNTEAFF,TGTGCCAGCAGTGCCGGACAGGGGGCTTGGAACACTGAAGCTTTCTTT
TRBJ2-1,TRBD2,few,TRBV11-2,CASSSLSSGSGNEQFF,TGTGCCAGCAGCTCCCTCTCTAGCGGGAGCGGCAATGAGCAGTTCTTC
TRBJ2-3,TRBD1,NA,TRBV6-5,CASTPDRGLHTQYF,TGTGCCAGCACCCCGGACAGGGGCTTGCATACGCAGTATTTT
TRBJ1-2,TRBD1,NA,TRBV5-6,CASSPGQGQVYGYTF,TGTGCCAGCAGCCCCGGACAGGGACAAGTCTATGGCTACACCTTC
TRBJ2-2,TRBD1,NA,TRBV2,CASTDRGDTGELFF,TGTGCCAGCACGGACAGGGGGGACACCGGGGAGCTGTTTTTT
TRBJ2-3,TRBD2,NA,TRBV6-1,CASSEQRGNTQYF,TGTGCCAGCAGTGAACAGCGGGGGAATACGCAGTATTTT
TRBJ2-3,NA,NA,TRBV28,CASSYKRFTDTQYF,TGTGCCAGCAGTTATAAGCGGTTCACAGATACGCAGTATTTT
TRBJ2-1,NA,NA,TRBV30,CAWSLGINNEQFF,TGTGCCTGGAGTCTAGGTATTAACAATGAGCAGTTCTTC
TRBJ1-1,NA,NA,TRBV15,CATSRGGVSEAFF,TGTGCCACCAGCAGAGGCGGGGTGTCTGAAGCTTTCTTT
TRBJ1-6,TRBD1,NA,TRBV2,CASSGQGGIGSPLHF,TGTGCCAGCAGCGGACAGGGCGGGATCGGTTCACCCCTCCACTTT
TRBJ2-3,TRBD1,once,TRBV4-1,CASSMGQITDTQYF,TGCGCCAGCAGTATGGGACAGATCACAGATACGCAGTATTTT
TRBJ1-2,TRBD1,NA,TRBV28,CASTSPGQTLYGYTF,TGTGCCAGCACTTCTCCGGGACAGACCCTTTATGGCTACACCTTC
TRBJ2-5,NA,NA,TRBV30,CAWSVPAGWDSGYQETQYF,TGTGCCTGGAGTGTACCGGCAGGCTGGGATTCAGGGTACCAAGAGACCCAGTACTTC
TRBJ1-2,TRBD1,once,TRBV7-8,CASSPVRQGGYTF,TGTGCCAGCAGCCCCGTCCGACAGGGTGGCTACACCTTC
TRBJ1-5,NA,NA,TRBV28,CASSFRGARNQPQHF,TGTGCCAGCAGTTTCCGTGGGGCACGGAATCAGCCCCAGCATTTT
TRBJ1-6,NA,few,TRBV2,CASSEGGGYNSPLHF,TGTGCCAGCAGTGAAGGGGGAGGCTATAATTCACCCCTCCACTTT
TRBJ2-3,TRBD2,NA,TRBV6-1,CASSERGEIDTQYF,TGTGCCAGCAGTGAGCGGGGGGAGATAGATACGCAGTATTTT
TRBJ1-1,NA,NA,TRBV2,CASNRRVINTEAFF,TGTGCCAGCAACAGGAGGGTGATTAACACTGAAGCTTTCTTT
TRBJ1-4,TRBD1,NA,TRBV2,CASSEFLDRRLFF,TGTGCCAGCAGTGAGTTTTTGGACAGGCGACTGTTTTTT
TRBJ2-5,NA,NA,TRBV5-1,CASSFSGEETQYF,TGCGCCAGCAGTTTTTCGGGAGAAGAGACCCAGTACTTC
TRBJ2-3,NA,NA,TRBV11-2,CASSSTPNPGLMTDTQYF,TGTGCCAGCAGCTCGACGCCGAATCCGGGACTGATGACAGATACGCAGTATTTT
TRBJ2-3,NA,NA,TRBV2,CASMVQGTSTDTQYF,TGTGCCAGCATGGTGCAGGGAACTAGCACAGATACGCAGTATTTT
TRBJ1-1,NA,NA,TRBV11-2,CASSLIRQALASGTEAFF,TGTGCCAGCAGCTTAATCCGGCAGGCCCTAGCATCGGGTACTGAAGCTTTCTTT
TRBJ1-6,NA,NA,TRBV5-1,CASSLETTATSPLHF,TGCGCCAGCAGCTTGGAGACAACGGCGACTTCACCCCTCCACTTT
TRBJ1-2,TRBD1,NA,TRBV2,CASRDRAGYTF,TGTGCCAGCAGGGACAGGGCGGGCTACACCTTC
TRBJ2-2,TRBD2,NA,TRBV7-9,CASSSGLAAPTGELFF,TGTGCCAGCAGCTCTGGACTAGCTGCGCCCACCGGGGAGCTGTTTTTT
TRBJ1-1,NA,NA,TRBV6-5,CASSYTIRTTEAFF,TGTGCCAGCAGCTATACTATCAGAACCACTGAAGCTTTCTTT
TRBJ2-1,TRBD2,NA,TRBV6-5,CASSYSTSGSGEQFF,TGTGCCAGCAGTTACAGCACTAGCGGGAGCGGTGAGCAGTTCTTC
TRBJ2-7,NA,NA,TRBV7-2,CASSARGRQAYEQYF,TGTGCCAGCAGCGCGCGGGGCAGACAAGCCTACGAGCAGTACTTC
TRBJ1-1,NA,NA,TRBV6-5,CASKLDRNTEAFF,TGTGCCAGCAAACTTGACAGGAACACTGAAGCTTTCTTT
TRBJ1-1,TRBD1,NA,TRBV6-5,CASSQGQGDTEAFF,TGTGCCAGCAGTCAGGGACAGGGGGACACTGAAGCTTTCTTT
TRBJ1-1,TRBD1,NA,TRBV7-8,CASSPEVGRGLDTEAFF,TGTGCCAGCAGCCCCGAAGTGGGCAGGGGGCTTGACACTGAAGCTTTCTTT
TRBJ1-6,NA,NA,TRBV14,CASSQGIFKRGSPLHF,TGTGCCAGCAGCCAGGGTATCTTTAAAAGGGGTTCACCCCTCCACTTT
TRBJ2-1,TRBD2,NA,TRBV12-5,CASGFSGSNEQFF,TGTGCTAGTGGTTTTAGCGGGAGCAATGAGCAGTTCTTC